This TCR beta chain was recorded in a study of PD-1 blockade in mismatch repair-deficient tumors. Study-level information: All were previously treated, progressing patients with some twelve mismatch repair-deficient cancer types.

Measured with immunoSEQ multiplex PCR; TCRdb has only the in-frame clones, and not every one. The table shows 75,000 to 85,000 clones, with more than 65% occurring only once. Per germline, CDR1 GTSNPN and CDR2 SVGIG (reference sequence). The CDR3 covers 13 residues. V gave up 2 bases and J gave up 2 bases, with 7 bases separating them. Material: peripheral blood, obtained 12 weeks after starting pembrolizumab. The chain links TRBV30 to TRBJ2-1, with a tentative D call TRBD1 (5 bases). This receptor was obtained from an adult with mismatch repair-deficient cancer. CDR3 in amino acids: CAWSKGTYNEQFF. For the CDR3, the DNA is TGTGCCTGGAGTAAGGGGACCTACAATGAGCAGTTCTTC.